The 26 T cell receptor beta chains presented below share a single source sample, sequenced in a study of vaccination effects on CD4 cells after COVID-19. Sequencing in the ViraFEST assay came after antigen-specific CD4+ T cells had been expanded with viral peptide pools, which were used to stimulate PBMC. Cultured cells yielded isolated CD4+ T cells after less than 11 days. This person caught SARS-CoV-2 sometime from March to December 2020, and PCR testing confirmed the infection. The table came from immunoSEQ multiplex PCR; TCRdb's copy has only in-frame clones and leaves some out. The table includes about 45,000 clones, roughly four fifths detected once. Their recognized antigens are unknown. Here the sequenced sample was CD4+ T cells from PBMCs cultured with a peptide pool, taken before COVID-19 vaccination. These receptors came from a human donor who had a prior SARS-CoV-2 infection.

The V and J genes are TRBV29-1 and TRBJ2-5, with 7 bases fitting TRBD1. The CDR3 contains 14 residues. Germline lookup yields CDR1 SQVTM and CDR2 ANQGSEA. V trimming: 4 bases; J trimming: 4 bases; junction bases outside the gene matches: 9. The CDR3 nucleotides are TGCAGCGTTGCGCCAGGGGGTTGGGGAGAGACCCAGTACTTC. It yields the protein CSVAPGGWGETQYF.

The V call is TRBV6-5, the J call TRBJ2-7, with D hard to call. CDR1 MNHEY and CDR2 SVGAGI come from the germline V gene. V was clipped by 6 bases and J by 2 bases, with 17 bases between them. CDR3 length equals 15 residues. CDR3 protein: CASRGLRARTYEQYF. CDR3 in DNA: TGTGCCAGCAGGGGCCTTAGAGCGAGGACCTACGAGCAGTACTTC.

In this sample, this clone turned up many times. V gene TRBV2 combines with J gene TRBJ2-2, with 7 positions matching TRBD1. The CDR3 spans 13 residues. Looked up from germline, CDR1 is SNHLY and CDR2 is FYNNEI. V gave up 7 bases and J gave up 7 bases; unmatched junction bases: 6. The CDR3 nucleotides are TGTGCCAGCACCTCCACAGGGGTCGGGGAGCTGTTTTTT. Translation gives CASTSTGVGELFF.

The V call is TRBV30, the J call TRBJ2-4; 9 bases map to TRBD2. Germline trimming cut 0 bases from V and 6 bases from J; bases unmatched to any gene: 0. The germline V gene has CDR1 GTSNPN and CDR2 SVGIG (reference sequence). This CDR3 spans 13 amino acids. The CDR3 is CAWSVAGGNIQYF. The CDR3 nucleotides are TGTGCCTGGAGTGTAGCGGGAGGAAACATTCAGTACTTC.

The chain recombines TRBV29-1 with TRBJ2-5; possibly TRBD1 or TRBD2 for D (6 bases each). Germline CDR1 is SQVTM and CDR2 is ANQGSEA. V lost 4 bases, J lost 0 bases, and 9 bases lay in between. There are 13 residues in the CDR3. CDR3 coding DNA: TGCAGCGTTGGAAGGGGGGACCAAGAGACCCAGTACTTC. Translating gives CSVGRGDQETQYF.

The chain couples TRBV18 to TRBJ1-2; unclear D gene. CDR3 length: 14 residues. Germline CDR1 is KGHSH and CDR2 is LQKENI. V lost 2 bases and J lost 3, with 10 bases in between. CDR3 residues: CASSPIGSYYGYTF. CDR3 DNA sequence: TGTGCCAGCTCACCAATCGGCTCTTACTATGGCTACACCTTC.

The chain employs TRBV5-8 and TRBJ1-6; TRBD1 agrees at 9 bases. There are 18 residues in the CDR3. V was pared by 4 bases and J by 7 bases, with 15 bases of the junction left unmatched. In germline, CDR1 is SGHTS, CDR2 YDEGEE. DNA of the CDR3: TGTGCCAGCAGCCAGGGCGGACAGGGGACAGGGCTGAATTCACCCCTCCACTTT. This translates into CASSQGGQGTGLNSPLHF.

The chain couples TRBV6-6 to TRBJ1-1; 7 nucleotides match TRBD1. The CDR3 loop spans 17 amino acids. The germline CDR1 and CDR2 sequences are MNHNY and SVGAGI (reference sequence). V was clipped by 5 bases and J by 1 base; unmatched bases: 13. This CDR3 is CASSPDRDYLRNTEAFF. CDR3 nucleotides: TGTGCCAGCAGTCCCGACAGGGACTATTTAAGGAACACTGAAGCTTTCTTT.

The chain is built from TRBV6-2 or TRBV6-3 and TRBJ1-6, with 8 bases lining up with TRBD1. CDR3 size: 15 residues. The V gene end was trimmed by 6 bases and the J gene end by 6 bases; junction bases not matched to a gene: 7. Germline CDR1 MNHEY, CDR2 SVGEGT. The DNA for the CDR3 is TGTGCCAGCAGCCCCGGGACAGGCTTTAATTCACCCCTCCACTTT. This encodes CASSPGTGFNSPLHF.

The genes are TRBV11-2 and TRBJ1-3; unclear D gene. This CDR3 spans 14 amino acids. V shed 2 bases and J shed 0 bases, with 5 bases lying between them. The germline V gene has CDR1 SGHAT and CDR2 FQNNGV. The CDR3 region is CASSLRASGNTIYF. The DNA of the CDR3 is TGTGCCAGCAGCTTACGGGCCTCTGGAAACACCATATATTTT.

This clone was counted at least ten times. This chain joins TRBV2 and TRBJ2-5; 7 bases agree with TRBD1. Germline trimming cut 6 bases from V and 10 bases from J; bases unmatched to any gene: 11. In germline, CDR1 is SNHLY, CDR2 FYNNEI. The CDR3 is 13 amino acids. The CDR3 DNA is TGTGCCAGCAGGGAGAACAGGGGTGTCAGCCAGTACTTC. Its protein is CASRENRGVSQYF.

This chain links TRBV2 with TRBJ2-7; tentative D call: TRBD2 (6 bases). Germline V gene sequence: CDR1 SNHLY, CDR2 FYNNEI. The CDR3 contains 13 residues. V lost 8 bases and J lost 3, with 14 bases in between. CDR3 sequence: CASEAGRDYEQYF. The CDR3 DNA reads as TGTGCCAGCGAGGCGGGGAGAGACTACGAGCAGTACTTC.

Here the CDR3 DNA reads TGTGCCATCTCCCGAGCGATGATTGGACAGGGGGCTAGGAACACTGAAGCTTTCTTT. This gives the protein CAISRAMIGQGARNTEAFF. V and J are TRBV10-3 and TRBJ1-1, with TRBD1 matching 11 bases. The CDR3 loop spans 19 amino acids. Trimming removed 8 bases from V and 1 base from J; junction bases left unmatched: 18. Germline V gene lookup returns CDR1 ENHRY and CDR2 SYGVKD.

This clone was found once. The J gene is TRBJ2-2, the V gene TRBV27, with TRBD1 identical over 9 bases. Per the germline V gene, CDR1 is MNHEY and CDR2 is SMNVEV (reference sequence). The CDR3 consists of 17 residues. Trimming at V came to 5 bases and at J to 2 bases, leaving 9 bases not matched to a gene. DNA of the CDR3: TGTGCCAGCAGTCGTTTCGGGACAGGGATTAACACCGGGGAGCTGTTTTTT. It is translated as CASSRFGTGINTGELFF.

The chain joins TRBV5-1 to TRBJ1-1; 9 bases line up with TRBD1. The V gene's germline CDR1 is SGHRS and CDR2 YFSETQ. The CDR3 is 14 residues long. The trim removed 0 bases at V and 3 bases at J, leaving 0 bases unmatched. For the CDR3, the DNA is TGCGCCAGCAGCTTGGGGACAGGGGACACTGAAGCTTTCTTT. It translates to CASSLGTGDTEAFF.

The chain combines TRBV7-3 with TRBJ2-1; 7 nucleotides agree with TRBD1. The CDR3 is 15 amino acids. CDR1 is SGHTA and CDR2 is FQGTGA in the germline V gene. The junction had 3 bases not matched to a gene; V was cut back by 0 bases and J by 4 bases. The CDR3 DNA reads as TGTGCCAGCAGCTTAACAGGGGGCCCTTACAATGAGCAGTTCTTC. The encoded protein is CASSLTGGPYNEQFF.

The DNA of the CDR3 is TGCGCCAGCAGCCAAGTTACGTGGGGTGAGCAGTTCTTC. Translation: CASSQVTWGEQFF. This rearrangement joins TRBV4-3 to TRBJ2-1; D is ambiguous. This CDR3 is built from 13 residues. Germline V gene sequence: CDR1 LGHNA, CDR2 YSLEER. V lost 1 base and J lost 9, with 10 bases in between.

This chain connects TRBV6-6 to TRBJ2-7, with D hard to call. Germline CDR1 is MNHNY and CDR2 is SVGAGI (reference sequence). The CDR3 runs 12 residues. The V end lost 2 bases, the J end lost 3 bases, and 5 bases lay between the germline ends. DNA for the CDR3: TGTGCCAGCAGTTACCGAATCTACGAGCAGTACTTC. Its translation: CASSYRIYEQYF.

This rearrangement joins TRBV5-1 to TRBJ2-7; weak D call: TRBD2 (7 bases). Germline CDR1 and CDR2: SGHRS and YFSETQ. V shed 5 bases and J shed 7 bases, with 16 bases lying between them. This CDR3 comprises 13 residues. In DNA form, the CDR3 reads TGCGCCAGCAGAGAGGGGGGGCTGAAAGAGCAGTACTTC. This codes for CASREGGLKEQYF.

The J gene is TRBJ2-3, the V gene TRBV3-1 (or the pseudogene TRBV3-2), with TRBD2 matching over 15 bases. CDR1 and CDR2 from the germline V gene are LGHDT and YNNKEL (reference sequence). The V gene end was trimmed by 5 bases and the J gene end by 6 bases; junction bases not matched to a gene: 9. The length of the CDR3 is 17 residues. DNA of the CDR3: TGTGCCAGCAGCGACGGACTAGCGGGAGGGAGTGGGGATACGCAGTATTTT. Protein: CASSDGLAGGSGDTQYF.

This chain joins TRBV6-5 and TRBJ2-7; D perhaps matches TRBD1 (7 bases). The CDR3 runs to 14 residues. V was clipped by 9 bases and J by 0 bases, with 15 bases between them. Germline V gene lookup returns CDR1 MNHEY and CDR2 SVGAGI. For the CDR3, the DNA is TGTGCCAGTGCCGCGGGACAGAACTCCTACGAGCAGTACTTC. This sequence encodes CASAAGQNSYEQYF.

This chain links TRBV27 with TRBJ2-1, with TRBD1 as a possible D gene (5 bases). Trimming removed 2 bases at V and 10 bases at J, with 15 bases between. The germline CDR1 and CDR2 sequences are MNHEY and SMNVEV (reference sequence). CDR3 size: 14 residues. CDR3 in amino acids: CASSLLFQGKEQFF. CDR3 coding DNA: TGTGCCAGCAGTTTACTTTTTCAGGGAAAAGAGCAGTTCTTC.

V and J are TRBV5-1 and TRBJ2-3; 7 positions match TRBD1. CDR3 length: 14 residues. V lost 5 bases to trimming and J lost 3 bases; unmatched junction nucleotides: 6. In germline, CDR1 is SGHRS, CDR2 YFSETQ. DNA for the CDR3: TGCGCCAGCAGAAAGACAGGGACAACAGATACGCAGTATTTT. Its protein is CASRKTGTTDTQYF.

V is TRBV28 and J is TRBJ2-1; TRBD1 or TRBD2 may be the D gene (5 bases each). V lost 8 bases to trimming and J lost 7 bases, with 15 bases between them. Germline CDR1 and CDR2: MDHEN and SYDVKM. The CDR3 contains 13 residues. CDR3 region: CASYIRGGNEQFF. The CDR3 coding sequence is TGTGCCAGCTACATTAGGGGCGGGAATGAGCAGTTCTTC.

The genes are TRBV15 and TRBJ1-6; 8 bases match TRBD1. Germline CDR1 is LNHNV and CDR2 is YYDKDF (reference sequence). This CDR3 has 15 amino acids. Unmatched junction bases numbered 2, after V lost 2 bases and J lost 5 bases. CDR3 bases: TGTGCCACCAGCAGACAGGGGGCACATAATTCACCCCTCCACTTT. Translated, it gives CATSRQGAHNSPLHF.

The chain couples TRBV5-8 to TRBJ2-1, with 7 bases matching TRBD2. The CDR3 totals 16 residues. J was trimmed by 5 bases and V by 0 bases; bases with no gene match: 8. In germline, CDR1 is SGHTS, CDR2 YDEGEE. The CDR3 nucleotides are TGTGCCAGCAGCTTGGGTCGCGGGAGAACGAACAATGAGCAGTTCTTC. Amino acid sequence: CASSLGRGRTNNEQFF.